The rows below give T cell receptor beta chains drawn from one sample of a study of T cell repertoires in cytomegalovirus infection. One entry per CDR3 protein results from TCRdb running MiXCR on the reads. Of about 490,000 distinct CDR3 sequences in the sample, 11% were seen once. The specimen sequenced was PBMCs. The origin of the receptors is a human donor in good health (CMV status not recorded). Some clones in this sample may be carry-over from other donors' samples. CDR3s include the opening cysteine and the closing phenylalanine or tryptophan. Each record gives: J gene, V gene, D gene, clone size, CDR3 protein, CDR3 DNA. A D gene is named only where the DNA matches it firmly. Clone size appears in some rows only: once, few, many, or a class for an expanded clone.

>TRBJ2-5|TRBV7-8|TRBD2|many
CASSLVLWGGGQETQYF
TGTGCCAGCAGCTTAGTTTTATGGGGGGGGGGCCAAGAGACCCAGTACTTC
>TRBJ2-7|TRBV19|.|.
CASSPALGYEQYF
TGTGCCAGTAGTCCAGCGCTGGGCTACGAGCAGTACTTC
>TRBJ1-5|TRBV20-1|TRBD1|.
CSANTGDNQPQHF
TGCAGTGCTAATACAGGGGACAATCAGCCCCAGCATTTT
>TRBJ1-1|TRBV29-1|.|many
CSVERRQNTEAFF
TGCAGCGTTGAGAGACGGCAGAACACTGAAGCTTTCTTT
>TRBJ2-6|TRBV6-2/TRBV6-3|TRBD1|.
CASSSTKTTGDRYFGANVLTF
TGTGCCAGCAGTTCAACCAAAACGACAGGGGACCGTTATTTCGGGGCCAACGTCCTGACTTTC
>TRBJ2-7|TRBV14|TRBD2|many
CASSQDWTSGGLYNEQYF
TGTGCCAGCAGCCAAGATTGGACTAGCGGGGGCCTATACAACGAGCAGTACTTC
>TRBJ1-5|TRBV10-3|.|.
CAISEGVVQPQHF
TGTGCCATCAGTGAAGGCGTGGTTCAGCCCCAGCATTTT
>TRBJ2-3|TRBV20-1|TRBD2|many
CSAIRVSGITDTQYF
TGCAGTGCAATCAGGGTTAGCGGGATTACAGATACGCAGTATTTT
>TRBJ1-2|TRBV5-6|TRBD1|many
CASSIRDRGQGYTF
TGTGCCAGCAGCATCCGGGACAGGGGACAGGGCTACACCTTC
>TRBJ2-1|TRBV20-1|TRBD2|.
CSANRRRGVNEQFF
TGCAGTGCCAACCGCCGGCGGGGGGTCAATGAGCAGTTCTTC
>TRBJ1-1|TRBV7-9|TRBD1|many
CASSLTGMGAEAFF
TGTGCCAGCAGCTTGACAGGGATGGGGGCTGAAGCTTTCTTT
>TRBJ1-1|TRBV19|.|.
CASSSPWTVNTEAFF
TGTGCCAGTAGTTCCCCATGGACAGTGAACACTGAAGCTTTCTTT
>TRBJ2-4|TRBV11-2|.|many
CASSLGPIQYF
TGTGCCAGCAGCTTAGGGCCCATTCAGTACTTC
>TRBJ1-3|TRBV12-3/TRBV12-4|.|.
CASSFWLGDNSGNTIYF
TGTGCCAGCAGTTTTTGGCTGGGGGACAACTCTGGAAACACCATATATTTT
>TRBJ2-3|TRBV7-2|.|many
CASSTRPTDTQYF
TGTGCCAGCAGCACTCGACCCACAGATACGCAGTATTTT
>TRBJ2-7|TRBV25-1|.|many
CASSDWDTAGDEQYF
TGTGCCAGCAGTGACTGGGACACCGCAGGAGACGAGCAGTACTTC
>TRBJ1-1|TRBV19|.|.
CASILGGSHTEAFF
TGTGCCAGTATTCTGGGGGGGTCCCACACTGAAGCTTTCTTT
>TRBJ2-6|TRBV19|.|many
CASSPGAGANVLTF
TGTGCCAGTAGCCCTGGGGCTGGGGCCAACGTCCTGACTTTC
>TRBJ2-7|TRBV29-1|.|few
CSVGGPNYEQYF
TGCAGCGTTGGAGGGCCCAACTACGAGCAGTACTTC
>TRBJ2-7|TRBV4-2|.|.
CASSQVDELSYEQYF
TGTGCCAGCAGCCAAGTCGACGAGCTCTCCTACGAGCAGTACTTC
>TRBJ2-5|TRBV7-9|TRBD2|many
CASSSGLAGTETQYF
TGTGCCAGCAGCTCCGGACTAGCGGGAACAGAGACCCAGTACTTC
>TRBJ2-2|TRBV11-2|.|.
CASSLALQGKNTGELFF
TGTGCCAGCAGCTTAGCTCTACAGGGAAAGAACACCGGGGAGCTGTTTTTT
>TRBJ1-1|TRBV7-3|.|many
CASSSGRLDTEAFF
TGTGCCAGCAGCTCAGGGAGATTGGACACTGAAGCTTTCTTT
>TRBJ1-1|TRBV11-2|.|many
CASSWLWGGPNTEAFF
TGTGCCAGCAGCTGGCTCTGGGGGGGACCGAACACTGAAGCTTTCTTT
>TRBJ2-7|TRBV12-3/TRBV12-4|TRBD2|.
CASSWIGEGEQYF
TGTGCCAGCAGTTGGATAGGGGAGGGCGAGCAGTACTTC
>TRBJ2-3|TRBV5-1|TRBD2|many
CASRGGLGRLAGSTDTQYF
TGCGCCAGCAGAGGAGGGCTGGGAAGACTAGCGGGAAGCACAGATACGCAGTATTTT
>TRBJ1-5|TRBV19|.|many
CASSTTGYSNQPQHF
TGTGCCAGTAGCACTACAGGATATAGCAATCAGCCCCAGCATTTT
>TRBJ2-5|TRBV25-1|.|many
CASSDLGQEAETQYF
TGTGCCAGCAGTGATTTAGGGCAGGAGGCTGAGACCCAGTACTTC
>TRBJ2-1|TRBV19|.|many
CASSPWGLGEQFF
TGTGCCAGTAGCCCATGGGGATTGGGTGAGCAGTTCTTC
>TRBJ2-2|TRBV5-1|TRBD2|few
CASSYAGLADANTGELFF
TGCGCCAGCAGCTATGCGGGACTAGCAGACGCGAACACCGGGGAGCTGTTTTTT
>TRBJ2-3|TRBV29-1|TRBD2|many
CSPREATQRDTQYF
TGCAGCCCCCGGGAGGCCACCCAGAGAGATACGCAGTATTTT
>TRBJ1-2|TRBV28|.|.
CASSLNRGRPDYGYTF
TGTGCCAGCAGTTTAAATCGGGGGCGCCCTGACTATGGCTACACCTTC
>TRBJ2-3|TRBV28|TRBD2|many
CASSLGEGGDTDTQYF
TGTGCCAGCAGTTTAGGGGAGGGAGGGGACACAGATACGCAGTATTTT
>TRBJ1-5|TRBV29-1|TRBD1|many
CSVSGTEYNQPQHF
TGCAGCGTATCCGGGACAGAATACAATCAGCCCCAGCATTTT
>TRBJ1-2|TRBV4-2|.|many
CASSQVGAGDGYTF
TGTGCCAGCAGCCAAGTCGGGGCGGGGGACGGCTACACCTTC
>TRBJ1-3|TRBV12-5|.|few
CASGLVPRSGNTIYF
TGTGCTAGTGGTTTGGTACCGCGCTCTGGAAACACCATATATTTT
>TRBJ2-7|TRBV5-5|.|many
CASSLERLEYEQYF
TGTGCCAGCAGCTTGGAGCGGCTGGAATACGAGCAGTACTTC
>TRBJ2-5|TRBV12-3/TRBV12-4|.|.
CASRSLDRGGETQYF
TGTGCCAGCAGATCCCTCGACAGGGGAGGGGAGACCCAGTACTTC
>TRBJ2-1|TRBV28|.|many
CASSFGPTNEQFF
TGTGCCAGCAGTTTCGGACCAACAAATGAGCAGTTCTTC
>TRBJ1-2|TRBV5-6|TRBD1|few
CASRRDREDGYTF
TGTGCCAGCAGACGGGACAGGGAGGATGGCTACACCTTC
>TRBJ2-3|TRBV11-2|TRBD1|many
CASSRPGQLTDTQYF
TGTGCCAGCAGCAGACCGGGACAGCTCACAGATACGCAGTATTTT
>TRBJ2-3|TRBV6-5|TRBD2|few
CASKREFGDTQYF
TGTGCCAGCAAGCGGGAATTTGGAGATACGCAGTATTTT
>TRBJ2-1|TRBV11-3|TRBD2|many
CASAEASGSDEQFF
TGTGCCAGCGCCGAGGCTAGCGGGAGTGATGAGCAGTTCTTC
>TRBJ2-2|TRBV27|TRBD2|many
CASRGLAANTGELFF
TGTGCCAGCAGGGGACTAGCAGCCAACACCGGGGAGCTGTTTTTT
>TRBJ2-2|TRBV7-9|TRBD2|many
CASSPGGGRITGELFF
TGTGCCAGCAGCCCAGGCGGGGGGCGGATTACCGGGGAGCTGTTTTTT
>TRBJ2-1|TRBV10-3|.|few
CAILWGNEQFF
TGTGCCATCCTTTGGGGCAATGAGCAGTTCTTC
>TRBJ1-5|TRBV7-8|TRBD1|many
CASSPIRRQGGSNQPQHF
TGTGCCAGCAGCCCCATACGAAGACAGGGCGGTAGCAATCAGCCCCAGCATTTT
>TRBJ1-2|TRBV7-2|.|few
CASSPIGGGNYGYTF
TGTGCCAGCAGCCCCATTGGCGGGGGGAACTATGGCTACACCTTC
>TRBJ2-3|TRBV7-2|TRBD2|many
CASSFTSGTDTQYF
TGTGCCAGCAGCTTTACTAGCGGCACAGATACGCAGTATTTT
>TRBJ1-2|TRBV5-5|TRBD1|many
CASSSLPGQGADGYTF
TGTGCCAGCAGCTCACTGCCGGGACAGGGGGCAGATGGCTACACCTTC
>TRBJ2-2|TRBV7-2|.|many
CASSLYGGPNTGELFF
TGTGCCAGCAGCTTATACGGGGGGCCAAACACCGGGGAGCTGTTTTTT
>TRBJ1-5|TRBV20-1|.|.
CSARALVLGSNQPQHF
TGCAGTGCTAGAGCTCTGGTATTGGGGAGCAATCAGCCCCAGCATTTT
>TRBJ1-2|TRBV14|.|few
CASSQGVERGYTF
TGTGCCAGCAGCCAAGGCGTGGAGCGTGGCTACACCTTC
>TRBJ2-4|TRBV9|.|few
CASSSSLDTKNIQYF
TGTGCCAGCAGCTCCTCCTTGGACACGAAAAACATTCAGTACTTC